These 13 T cell receptor beta chains share one sample of origin, sequenced in a study of cytomegalovirus exposure and HLA in healthy donors. The PCR made use of 60 Vbeta and 13 Jbeta primers. Assay used: immunoSEQ multiplex PCR; TCRdb lists only in-frame clones, some missing. The data show about 150,000 clones, with roughly 87% seen just once and roughly 0.5% held by the top ten. The sample taken for sequencing was PBMCs. All receptors come from a woman aged 40 to 55 in good health and CMV-seronegative.

A remark on this clone: One junction end does not reproduce the germline sequence, and a read error may be involved. The rearrangement links TRBV7-2 to TRBJ1-2, with a weak D call TRBD1 (6 bases). Germline CDR1 and CDR2: SGHTA and FQGNSA. The CDR3 is 13 amino acids. The CDR3, as DNA: TGTGCCAGCAGCTTAGGGGGGCGGTATGACTACACCTTC. It yields the protein CASSLGGRYDYTF.

The V gene is TRBV2, the J gene TRBJ2-5; 7 nucleotides align to TRBD1. V shed 8 bases, J shed 5 bases, and the junction held 14 bases outside the gene matches. Germline-derived CDR1 and CDR2 are SNHLY and FYNNEI. The CDR3 runs to 15 residues. The CDR3 spells CASRRTGGPQETQYF. CDR3 DNA sequence: TGTGCCAGCCGACGGACAGGAGGACCGCAGGAGACCCAGTACTTC.

The chain combines TRBV10-3 with TRBJ2-1, with 7 bases lining up with TRBD2. V shed 6 bases and J 2 bases; nucleotides not matched to a gene: 4. Germline V CDR1 and CDR2: ENHRY, SYGVKD. CDR3 size: 14 residues. DNA of the CDR3: TGTGCCATCAGGGCGGGAGAGACCTACAATGAGCAGTTCTTC. This translates into CAIRAGETYNEQFF.

The V and J genes are TRBV15 and TRBJ1-2; D call uncertain. The CDR3 is 13 amino acids. CDR1 and CDR2 (germline): LNHNV, YYDKDF (reference sequence). V was pared by 0 bases and J by 10 bases, with 12 bases between. The CDR3 here is CATSRDVESFYTF. The CDR3 DNA is TGTGCCACCAGCAGAGATGTTGAGAGCTTCTACACCTTC.

This sequence joins TRBV2 and TRBJ2-3; D is unresolved. From germline, CDR1 is SNHLY and CDR2 FYNNEI. The ends were cut back, 6 bases at V and 6 bases at J, with 10 bases in the middle. The CDR3 loop spans 12 amino acids. The DNA for the CDR3 is TGTGCCAGCAGGCCAACCGGGGATACGCAGTATTTT. Its protein product is CASRPTGDTQYF.

The chain has TRBV5-1 and TRBJ1-3, with TRBD1 matching over 7 bases. The CDR3 has 16 amino acids. From germline, CDR1 is SGHRS and CDR2 YFSETQ. J was trimmed by 4 bases and V by 0 bases; bases with no gene match: 7. CDR3 protein: CASSLDRPGQGNTIYF. In DNA, the CDR3 is TGCGCCAGCAGCTTGGACCGACCGGGACAGGGAAACACCATATATTTT.

V gene TRBV9 combines with J gene TRBJ2-2, with 8 bases that match TRBD1. The germline V gene encodes CDR1 SGDLS and CDR2 YYNGEE. The CDR3 covers 16 residues. Germline trimming cut 4 bases from V and 2 bases from J; bases unmatched to any gene: 7. The DNA of the CDR3 is TGTGCCAGCAGCTATTTGGGGACAGGAAACACCGGGGAGCTGTTTTTT. Amino acids: CASSYLGTGNTGELFF. The full variable domain, rest sourced from reference TRBV9 and TRBJ2-2, is DSGVTQTPKHLITATGQRVTLRCSPRSGDLSVYWYQQSLDQGLQFLIQYYNGEERAKGNILERFSAQQFPDLHSELNLSSLELGDSALYFCASSYLGTGNTGELFFGEGSRLTVL.

Details on this clone: This CDR3 is also generated by other DNA sequences in the sample. V usage is TRBV7-8 and J usage is TRBJ1-1, with D uncertain. CDR3 length equals 13 residues. V lost 1 base to trimming and J lost 3 bases, with 6 bases between them. CDR1 is SGHVS, CDR2 FQNEAQ, per germline. CDR3 residues: CASSLVGDTEAFF. In DNA, the CDR3 is TGTGCCAGCAGCTTAGTCGGTGACACTGAAGCTTTCTTT.

The chain is built from TRBV7-2 and TRBJ2-2, with a possible D match to TRBD2 (6 bases). The CDR3 sequence is 15 residues long. From germline, CDR1 is SGHTA and CDR2 FQGNSA. V dropped 1 base and J dropped 6 bases, with 12 bases sitting between them. The CDR3 protein is CASSLVFGGAGELFF. CDR3 in DNA: TGTGCCAGCAGCTTAGTTTTCGGGGGAGCCGGGGAGCTGTTTTTT.

CDR3 DNA: TGTGCCAGCAGCTTGGTCGGGGAAGTAGCCAAAAACATTCAGTACTTC. Residues: CASSLVGEVAKNIQYF. This chain links TRBV5-8 with TRBJ2-4, with TRBD2 as a possible D gene (5 bases). This CDR3 is 16 amino acids long. Deletions cut 0 bases from V and 0 bases from J, with 10 bases between. The V gene's germline CDR1 is SGHTS and CDR2 YDEGEE.

The V gene is TRBV5-5, the J gene TRBJ1-2, with a possible D match to TRBD1 (5 bases). Trimming removed 2 bases at V and 2 bases at J, with 13 bases between. This CDR3 is 15 amino acids long. Germline V CDR1 and CDR2: SGHKS, YYEKEE (reference sequence). DNA of the CDR3: TGTGCCAGCAGCTTCTCAGGGTGGGCGAACTATGGCTACACCTTC. It is translated as CASSFSGWANYGYTF.

The rearrangement joins TRBV2 to TRBJ1-2, with TRBD1 as a possible D gene (5 bases). This CDR3 is 13 amino acids long. The V end was cut by 4 bases, the J end by 4 bases, with 10 bases between. Looked up from germline, CDR1 is SNHLY and CDR2 is FYNNEI. CDR3 sequence: CASSAGGVYGYTF. As DNA, the CDR3 is TGTGCCAGCAGTGCGGGAGGGGTCTATGGCTACACCTTC.

The V and J genes are TRBV2 and TRBJ2-1; D not certain. This CDR3 is built from 13 residues. Trimming left V 8 bases short and J 0 bases short, with 8 bases between. Germline CDR1 SNHLY, CDR2 FYNNEI. CDR3 DNA sequence: TGTGCCAGCGACTCCAACTCCTACAATGAGCAGTTCTTC. This sequence encodes CASDSNSYNEQFF.